This entry lists 30 T cell receptor beta chains sequenced from one sample in a study of blood T cell repertoires in COVID-19. TCRdb's copy holds only in-frame clones and misses some; the assay was immunoSEQ multiplex PCR. The data contain around 59,000 clones, 80% to 85% of them singletons. Material for sequencing was peripheral blood. Receptors were obtained from a woman of 80 years or more with active or convalescent COVID-19.

In this sample, this clone turned up a few times. This chain connects TRBV2 to TRBJ1-5; no clear D. This CDR3 has 14 residues. In germline, CDR1 is SNHLY, CDR2 FYNNEI. The germline V and J ends were trimmed by 8 bases and 2 bases, with 13 bases remaining between them. CDR3 amino acids: CASQPVQGNQPQHF. The CDR3 nucleotides read TGTGCCAGCCAACCTGTCCAGGGCAATCAGCCCCAGCATTTT. Full variable domain (outside the CDR3, taken from reference TRBV2 and TRBJ1-5): EPEVTQTPSHQVTQMGQEVILRCVPISNHLYFYWYRQILGQKVEFLVSFYNNEISEKSEIFDDQFSVERPDGSNFTLKIRSTKLEDSAMYFCASQPVQGNQPQHFGDGTRLSIL.

The chain joins TRBV4-1 to TRBJ2-7; 10 bases map to TRBD2. Germline values: CDR1 MGHRA, CDR2 YSYEKL. J gave up 5 bases and V 0 bases, and 7 bases lay outside the gene matches. The CDR3 contains 16 residues. CDR3 protein: CASSQDAASGGNEQYF. CDR3 nucleotide sequence: TGCGCCAGCAGCCAAGATGCGGCTAGCGGGGGCAACGAGCAGTACTTC.

The genes are TRBV6-2 or TRBV6-3 and TRBJ1-1; a possible D gene is TRBD1 (6 bases). This CDR3 has 16 residues. Germline V gene sequence: CDR1 MNHEY, CDR2 SVGEGT. The V gene lost 5 bases and the J gene lost 2 bases, with 18 bases spanning the gap. The CDR3 coding sequence is TGTGCCAGCAGTGTCACCAGGGGTTACTCAAACACTGAAGCTTTCTTT. The encoded protein is CASSVTRGYSNTEAFF.

This rearrangement joins TRBV18 to TRBJ1-1, with TRBD1 as a possible D gene (6 bases). The CDR3 extends over 15 amino acids. The germline V and J ends were trimmed by 3 bases and 0 bases, with 11 bases remaining between them. Germline V lookup: CDR1 KGHSH, CDR2 LQKENI. In DNA, the CDR3 is TGTGCCAGCTCACCGGGACAACCAATGAACACTGAAGCTTTCTTT. It translates to CASSPGQPMNTEAFF.

The chain is built from TRBV18 and TRBJ2-5; the match to TRBD2 covers 8 bases. The V gene end was trimmed by 0 bases and the J gene end by 1 base; junction bases not matched to a gene: 13. Germline-derived CDR1 and CDR2 are KGHSH and LQKENI. This CDR3 is 19 amino acids long. DNA for the CDR3: TGTGCCAGCTCACCACCGAGGTTTGGGCTAGCGGGCGTCCAAGAGACCCAGTACTTC. Residues: CASSPPRFGLAGVQETQYF.

A single count supports this clone. The genes are TRBV4-1 and TRBJ2-2; D gene ambiguous. The CDR3 is 15 amino acids. Germline lookup yields CDR1 MGHRA and CDR2 YSYEKL. V was cut by 2 bases and J by 0 bases, with 7 bases left in between. The CDR3 sequence is CASSQQASNTGELFF. The CDR3 DNA sequence: TGCGCCAGCAGCCAACAGGCGTCGAACACCGGGGAGCTGTTTTTT.

The V call is TRBV2, the J call TRBJ1-5; unclear D gene. V was trimmed by 7 bases and J by 9 bases, leaving 19 bases between them. Germline CDR1 reads SNHLY; CDR2 reads FYNNEI. This CDR3 region has 14 residues. For the CDR3, the DNA is TGTGCCAGCACCGGGGATTTTCAAGAGGGGCCCCAGCATTTT. Amino acids: CASTGDFQEGPQHF.

V and J are TRBV10-1 and TRBJ1-1; 7 positions match TRBD1. V gave up 5 bases and J gave up 7 bases; unmatched junction bases: 7. The CDR3 contains 13 residues. The germline CDR1 and CDR2 sequences are WNHNN and SYGVQD (reference sequence). DNA of the CDR3: TGCGCCAGCAGTCCTGGACAGGAGCGTGAAGCTTTCTTT. Translating it yields CASSPGQEREAFF.

This chain joins TRBV11-2 and TRBJ1-2; 8 bases are shared with TRBD1. The trim removed 2 bases at V and 7 bases at J, leaving 15 bases unmatched. Germline CDR1 reads SGHAT; CDR2 reads FQNNGV. This CDR3 region has 17 residues. The CDR3 sequence is CASSLLKQRQGAGGYTF. In nucleotides, the CDR3 is TGTGCCAGCAGCTTACTTAAGCAAAGGCAGGGGGCCGGTGGCTACACCTTC.

The chain combines TRBV15 with TRBJ1-4; 12 positions agree with TRBD1. The CDR3 length is 16 residues. Germline CDR1 reads LNHNV; CDR2 reads YYDKDF (reference sequence). Losses at the gene ends were 7 bases for V and 6 bases for J; bases not matched to a gene: 9. CDR3 sequence: CATKPGQGAGDEKLFF. As DNA, the CDR3 is TGTGCCACCAAACCGGGACAGGGGGCAGGGGATGAAAAACTGTTTTTT.

The chain recombines TRBV12-3 or TRBV12-4 with TRBJ1-2; D perhaps matches TRBD1 (6 bases). V dropped 5 bases and J dropped 3 bases, with 10 bases sitting between them. This CDR3 comprises 13 residues. The chain's CDR3 is CASSQGSYYGYTF. CDR3 bases: TGTGCCAGCAGTCAGGGGTCGTACTATGGCTACACCTTC.

The genes are TRBV5-6 and TRBJ1-5; the D gene is possibly TRBD1 (5 bases). Germline V gene sequence: CDR1 SGHDT, CDR2 YYEEEE. V shed 3 bases and J shed 4 bases, with 20 bases lying between them. The CDR3 contains 17 residues. As DNA, the CDR3 is TGTGCCAGCAGCTCCGGGGCGGGGAGTGGGTCGAATCAGCCCCAGCATTTT. Its translation is CASSSGAGSGSNQPQHF.

The chain recombines TRBV5-1 with TRBJ2-3; the match to TRBD1 covers 8 bases. The CDR3 extends over 12 amino acids. Unmatched junction bases numbered 3, after V lost 2 bases and J lost 10 bases. Germline-derived CDR1 and CDR2 are SGHRS and YFSETQ. CDR3 sequence reads: CASSFDRGSQYF. Written as DNA, the CDR3 is TGCGCCAGCAGCTTTGACAGGGGATCGCAGTATTTT.

V usage is TRBV28 and J usage is TRBJ1-2; no firm D call. Germline lookup yields CDR1 MDHEN and CDR2 SYDVKM. Between the trimmed V and J ends, which lost 6 bases and 7 bases, there was a span of 18 bases. The CDR3 runs to 14 residues. The CDR3 loop is CASSQEGSYGGYTF. CDR3 bases: TGTGCCAGCAGCCAAGAGGGCTCCTATGGTGGCTACACCTTC.

This CDR3 is CASSQEATGYGYTF. For the CDR3, the DNA is TGCGCCAGCAGCCAAGAAGCAACTGGCTATGGCTACACCTTC. The chain is built from TRBV4-1 and TRBJ1-2; D unclear. Germline V gene sequence: CDR1 MGHRA, CDR2 YSYEKL. The CDR3 is 14 amino acids. Deletions cut 0 bases from V and 4 bases from J, with 9 bases between.

V gene TRBV4-2 combines with J gene TRBJ2-2; 8 bases agree with TRBD2. Germline V gene sequence: CDR1 LGHNA, CDR2 YNFKEQ. This CDR3 is 15 amino acids long. Trimming at V came to 0 bases and at J to 4 bases, leaving 1 base not matched to a gene. The CDR3, as DNA: TGTGCCAGCAGCCAAGATGCGGGGGGCACCGGGGAGCTGTTTTTT. Amino acids: CASSQDAGGTGELFF.

The chain combines TRBV6-2 or TRBV6-3 with TRBJ2-5, with 16 positions matching TRBD2. V dropped 5 bases and J dropped 4; count of bases not matched to a gene: 4. CDR1 is MNHEY, CDR2 SVGEGT, per germline. This CDR3 region has 16 residues. For the CDR3, the DNA is TGTGCCAGCAGTAAGGGACTAGCGGGGGGGTTAGAGACCCAGTACTTC. Its protein product is CASSKGLAGGLETQYF.

J is TRBJ2-2 and V is TRBV10-1; no clear D gene. CDR1 is WNHNN, CDR2 SYGVQD, per germline (reference sequence). CDR3 length: 14 residues. V was trimmed by 6 bases and J by 2 bases, leaving 10 bases between them. The CDR3 DNA reads TGCGCCAGCAGCGCTCAGTTTAACACCGGGGAGCTGTTTTTT. Encoded protein: CASSAQFNTGELFF.

For the CDR3, the DNA is TGTGCCAGCAGTGAAACGAGGGGGGGAGGCTATGGCTACACCTTC. Translated, it gives CASSETRGGGYGYTF. The rearrangement joins TRBV2 to TRBJ1-2; TRBD1 is a possible D gene (6 bases). The V end lost 2 bases, the J end lost 4 bases, and 14 bases lay between the germline ends. The germline gives CDR1 SNHLY, CDR2 FYNNEI. This CDR3 is 15 amino acids long.

This clone was recorded only once. Written as DNA, the CDR3 is TGTGCCAGCAGTTTACCCTCGGCTACAGGGGGCGAGCAGTACTTC. Protein product: CASSLPSATGGEQYF. This chain links TRBV28 with TRBJ2-7; TRBD1 matches at 8 bases. Germline assignment: CDR1 MDHEN and CDR2 SYDVKM. Trimming removed 2 bases from V and 6 bases from J; junction bases left unmatched: 9. The CDR3 contains 15 residues.

The V gene is TRBV9, the J gene TRBJ2-1; TRBD2 matches 12 bases. Germline CDR1 SGDLS, CDR2 YYNGEE. Losses at the gene ends were 3 bases for V and 6 bases for J; bases not matched to a gene: 10. The CDR3 has 17 residues. CDR3 in amino acids: CASSGTSGGLTGNEQFF. CDR3 sequence (DNA): TGTGCCAGCAGCGGCACTAGCGGGGGGTTAACGGGCAATGAGCAGTTCTTC.

This clone was seen a single time. The chain uses TRBV9 and TRBJ2-5; 7 bases map to TRBD2. The CDR3 is 14 amino acids. V was pared by 0 bases and J by 3 bases, with 2 bases of the junction left unmatched. Germline CDR1 is SGDLS and CDR2 is YYNGEE. The CDR3: CASSVGGREETQYF. CDR3 DNA sequence: TGTGCCAGCAGCGTAGGAGGGAGGGAAGAGACCCAGTACTTC.

This rearrangement joins TRBV10-2 to TRBJ2-2, with D tentatively TRBD1 (6 bases). This CDR3 spans 16 amino acids. Germline V gene data show CDR1 as WSHSY and CDR2 as SAAADI. Trimming cost V 6 bases and J 6 bases, with 20 bases left between them. CDR3 loop: CASREGLGQPAGELFF. The CDR3 nucleotides are TGCGCCAGCAGAGAAGGCCTCGGACAGCCAGCCGGGGAGCTGTTTTTT.

This chain uses TRBV6-2 or TRBV6-3 with TRBJ2-3, with 7 bases that match TRBD2. The V segment lost 7 bases and the J segment 8 bases; nucleotides outside the gene matches: 18. Germline-derived CDR1 and CDR2 are MNHEY and SVGEGT. CDR3 size: 16 residues. As DNA, the CDR3 is TGTGCCAGCAACCCACGGGGGGATAGCCTTGGGGGTACGCAGTATTTT. Amino acid sequence: CASNPRGDSLGGTQYF.

Ten or more counts support this clone. This chain joins TRBV4-2 and TRBJ1-4; 8 bases match TRBD1. Germline-derived CDR1 and CDR2 are LGHNA and YNFKEQ. The V and J ends lost 6 bases and 7 bases, in that order; junction bases with no gene match: 4. This CDR3 has 13 residues. CDR3 in amino acids: CASRTGVTEKLFF. CDR3 coding DNA: TGTGCCAGCAGGACAGGGGTTACTGAAAAACTGTTTTTT.

V usage is TRBV23-1 and J usage is TRBJ2-3; TRBD2 matches at 9 bases. TRBV23-1 is flagged as an ORF with uncertain function. With 3 bases clipped from V and 1 base from J, the junction kept 11 bases outside the gene matches. This CDR3 spans 18 amino acids. CDR3 DNA: TGCGCCAGCAGTCAGACTAGCGGCTCCCTAGGCCGCACAGATACGCAGTATTTT. Translating gives CASSQTSGSLGRTDTQYF.

Here the CDR3 reads CATSVGTGNLDTQYF. CDR3 sequence (DNA): TGTGCCACCTCGGTGGGGACAGGGAATTTAGATACGCAGTATTTT. V usage is TRBV24-1 and J usage is TRBJ2-3; 9 bases match TRBD1. V lost 9 bases to trimming and J lost 5 bases; unmatched junction nucleotides: 11. Germline V gene data show CDR1 as KGHDR and CDR2 as SFDVKD. The CDR3 runs 15 residues.

This clone occurred a few times. The chain recombines TRBV5-6 with TRBJ2-2, with D possibly matching TRBD1 (5 bases). Trimming took 5 bases from V and 2 from J, leaving 13 bases between them. The CDR3 length is 15 residues. Germline CDR1 reads SGHDT; CDR2 reads YYEEEE. CDR3 coding DNA: TGTGCCAGCAGTTCAGGGTGGTTCAACACCGGGGAGCTGTTTTTT. Its protein is CASSSGWFNTGELFF.

The rearrangement links TRBV7-4 to TRBJ1-4; TRBD1 aligns across 11 bases. Germline-derived CDR1 and CDR2 are SGHVT and SQSDAQ. The CDR3 extends over 16 amino acids. V lost 5 bases and J lost 6; bases outside the gene matches: 8. Here the CDR3 reads CASSPPGQGVDEKLFF. The CDR3 DNA reads as TGTGCCAGCAGCCCTCCGGGACAGGGGGTTGATGAAAAACTGTTTTTT.

The rearrangement joins TRBV3-1 (or the pseudogene TRBV3-2) to TRBJ1-3; unclear D gene. Germline CDR1 reads LGHDT; CDR2 reads YNNKEL (reference sequence). V was shortened by 4 bases and J by 9 bases, with 10 bases between the two germline ends. The CDR3 length is 12 residues. The chain's CDR3 is CASSPYPGTIYF. DNA of the CDR3: TGTGCCAGCAGCCCTTATCCAGGCACCATATATTTT.